Listed below are T cell receptor beta chains from one sample, sequenced in a study of CD8+ T cells in alopecia areata. Data came from immunoSEQ multiplex PCR; TCRdb stores just in-frame clones and leaves some out. The table has approximately 210,000 clones, less than 65% seen once; the top ten hold under 1.2%. Sequencing was performed on CD4+ T cells sorted from blood, taken at week 24, from a patient treated with tofacitinib. These receptors all come from a human donor with alopecia areata. The conserved cysteine and the conserved F or W are not part of the CDR3 here.

>TRBV4-3
ASSQDVGGTDTQY
>TRBV11-2
ASSPGGSYEQY
>TRBV4-3
ASSQDSFTSGGTTKGNEQF
>TRBV7-2
ASSLPGGGKLF
>TRBV7-2
ASSIRGNQPQH
>TRBV6-5
ASGSGPYEQY
>TRBV6-1
ASSEQAGTYNEQF
>TRBV29-1
SVEQNYGYT
>TRBV2
ASSAEGRKQPQH
>TRBV27
ASSPGLPYEQY
>TRBV6-1
ASSEGSDTGETQY
>TRBV4-3
ASSQESGENNEQF
>TRBV19
ASAREGAKNIQY
>TRBV12-5
ASGLVQETQY
>TRBV6-5
ASSYRDSTSPLH
>TRBV29-1
SVDPGVMNTEAF
>TRBV27
ASSTGPGYGYT
>TRBV30
AWIPGQSTDTQY
>TRBV27
ASSFWDREETQY
>TRBV14
ASSPMNAYNEQF
>TRBV21-1
ASSKHGELF
>TRBV11-2
ASSSDLYQPQH
>TRBV4-3
ASSQDFTDTQY
>TRBV30
ACSNRGISYEQY
>TRBV13
ASSLRREEQY
>TRBV30
AWTADRDYGYT
>TRBV5-6
ASSRHSLAF
>TRBV29-1
SVAFRPETGVFLDGYT
>TRBV27
ASSSNEGPQH
>TRBV30
AWSVGRRGTEAF
>TRBV29-1
SVVKRTDTEAF
>TRBV6-1
ASSVKSSTDTQY
>TRBV30
AWNGNTEAF
>TRBV6-5
ASSKTGIGYGYT
>TRBV29-1
SVDGTRGETQY
>TRBV6-5
ASSLPGGSGELF
>TRBV9
ASSVIGGNTEAF
>TRBV30
AWSPGTAYNSPLH
>TRBV6-6
ASSYRGTSYGYT
>TRBV15
ATSILAGLKNEQF
>TRBV19
AIAKTSAPDTQY
>TRBV20-1
RADRGNEAF
>TRBV5-6
ASSLVGADGYT
>TRBV7-6
ASSLRTEAF
>TRBV15
ATSRVLEGPKNIQY
>TRBV29-1
SVEGQGVLGYT
>TRBV29-1
SAGDTETQY
>TRBV29-1
SVENSRTSGGRNYNEQF
>TRBV2
ASSALSSYEQY
>TRBV6-1
ASKGEANLGTEAF
>TRBV6-5
ASSGMDKNIQY